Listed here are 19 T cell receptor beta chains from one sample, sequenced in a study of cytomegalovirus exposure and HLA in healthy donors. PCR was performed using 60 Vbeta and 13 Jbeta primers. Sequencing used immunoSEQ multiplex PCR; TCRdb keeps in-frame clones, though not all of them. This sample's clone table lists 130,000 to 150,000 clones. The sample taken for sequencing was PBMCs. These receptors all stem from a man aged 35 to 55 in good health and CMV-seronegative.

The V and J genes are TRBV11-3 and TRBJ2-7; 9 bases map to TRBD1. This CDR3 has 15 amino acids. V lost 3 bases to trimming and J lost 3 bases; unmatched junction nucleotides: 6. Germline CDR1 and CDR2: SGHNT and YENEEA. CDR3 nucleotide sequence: TGTGCCAGCAGCTTGGGACAGGGCCAAAACTACGAGCAGTACTTC. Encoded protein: CASSLGQGQNYEQYF.

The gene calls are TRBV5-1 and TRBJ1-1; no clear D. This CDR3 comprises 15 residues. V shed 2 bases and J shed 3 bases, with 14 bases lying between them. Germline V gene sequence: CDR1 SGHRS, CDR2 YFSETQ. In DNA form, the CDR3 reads TGCGCCAGCAGCTTAAGGAGACCCCACGACACTGAAGCTTTCTTT. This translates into CASSLRRPHDTEAFF.

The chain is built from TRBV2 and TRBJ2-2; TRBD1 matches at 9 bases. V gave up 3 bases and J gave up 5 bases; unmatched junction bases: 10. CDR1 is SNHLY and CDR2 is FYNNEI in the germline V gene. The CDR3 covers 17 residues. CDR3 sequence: CASSDRTGTGRTGELFF. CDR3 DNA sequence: TGTGCCAGCAGTGATAGAACCGGGACAGGGAGGACCGGGGAGCTGTTTTTT.

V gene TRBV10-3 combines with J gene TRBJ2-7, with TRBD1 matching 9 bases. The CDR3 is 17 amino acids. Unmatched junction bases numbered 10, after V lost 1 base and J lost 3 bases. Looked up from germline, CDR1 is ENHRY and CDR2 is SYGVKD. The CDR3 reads CAISEFSRDRAFYEQYF. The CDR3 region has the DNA TGTGCCATCAGTGAGTTTTCACGGGACAGGGCCTTCTACGAGCAGTACTTC.

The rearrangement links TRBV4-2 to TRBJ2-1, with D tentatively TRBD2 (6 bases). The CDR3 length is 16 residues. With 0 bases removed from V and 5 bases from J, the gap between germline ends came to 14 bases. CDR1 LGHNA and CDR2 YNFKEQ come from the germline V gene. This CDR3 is CASSQDLGSGHNEQFF. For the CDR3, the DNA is TGTGCCAGCAGCCAAGATCTGGGTAGCGGTCACAATGAGCAGTTCTTC.

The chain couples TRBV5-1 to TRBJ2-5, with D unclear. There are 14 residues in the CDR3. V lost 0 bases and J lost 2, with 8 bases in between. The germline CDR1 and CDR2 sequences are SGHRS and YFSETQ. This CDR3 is CASSLGLVQETQYF. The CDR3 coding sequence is TGCGCCAGCAGCTTGGGACTGGTTCAAGAGACCCAGTACTTC.

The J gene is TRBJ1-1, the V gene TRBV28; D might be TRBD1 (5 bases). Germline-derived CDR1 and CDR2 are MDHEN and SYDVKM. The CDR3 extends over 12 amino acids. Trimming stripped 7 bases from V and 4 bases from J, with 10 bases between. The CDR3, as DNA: TGTGCCAGCAATCAGGGTGGCACTGAAGCTTTCTTT. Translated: CASNQGGTEAFF.

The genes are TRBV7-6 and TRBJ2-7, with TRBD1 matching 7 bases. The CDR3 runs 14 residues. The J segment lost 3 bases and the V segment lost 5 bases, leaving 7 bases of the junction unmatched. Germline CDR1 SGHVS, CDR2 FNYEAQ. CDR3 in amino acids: CASSLRDSLYEQYF. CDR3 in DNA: TGTGCCAGCAGCCTCAGGGACAGCCTCTACGAGCAGTACTTC.

CDR3 in DNA: TGTGCCAGCAGGAGGCTTGCGGGGGGCCCGAACTATGGCTACACCTTC. Translating gives CASRRLAGGPNYGYTF. The J gene is TRBJ1-2, the V gene TRBV27; the D gene is possibly TRBD1 (6 bases). Germline CDR1 and CDR2: MNHEY and SMNVEV (reference sequence). The CDR3 covers 16 residues. The ends were cut back, 6 bases at V and 2 bases at J, with 19 bases in the middle.

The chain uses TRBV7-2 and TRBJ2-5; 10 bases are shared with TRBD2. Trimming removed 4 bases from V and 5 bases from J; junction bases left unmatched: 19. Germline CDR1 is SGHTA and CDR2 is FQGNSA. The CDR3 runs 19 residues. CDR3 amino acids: CASSSRPISGGRRWETQYF. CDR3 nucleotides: TGTGCCAGCAGCTCCCGTCCGATTAGCGGGGGGCGGAGGTGGGAGACCCAGTACTTC.

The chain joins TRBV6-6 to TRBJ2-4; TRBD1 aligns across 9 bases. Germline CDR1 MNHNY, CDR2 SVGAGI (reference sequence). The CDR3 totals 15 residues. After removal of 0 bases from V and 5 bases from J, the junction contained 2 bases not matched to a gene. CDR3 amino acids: CASSYSRQGENIQYF. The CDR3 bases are TGTGCCAGCAGTTACTCGAGACAGGGGGAAAACATTCAGTACTTC.

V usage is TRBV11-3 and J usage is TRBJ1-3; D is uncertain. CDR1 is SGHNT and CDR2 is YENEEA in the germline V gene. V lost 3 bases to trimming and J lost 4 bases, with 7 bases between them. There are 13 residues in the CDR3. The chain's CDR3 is CASSFSAGNTIYF. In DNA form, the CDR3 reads TGTGCCAGCAGCTTCAGTGCCGGAAACACCATATATTTT.

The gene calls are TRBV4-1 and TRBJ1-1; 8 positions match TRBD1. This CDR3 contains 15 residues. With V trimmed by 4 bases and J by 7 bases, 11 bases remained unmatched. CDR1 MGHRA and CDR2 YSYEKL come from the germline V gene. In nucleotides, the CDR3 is TGCGCCAGCAGCCGAGGTGGGGCAGGGGGCGATGAAGCTTTCTTT. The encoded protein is CASSRGGAGGDEAFF.

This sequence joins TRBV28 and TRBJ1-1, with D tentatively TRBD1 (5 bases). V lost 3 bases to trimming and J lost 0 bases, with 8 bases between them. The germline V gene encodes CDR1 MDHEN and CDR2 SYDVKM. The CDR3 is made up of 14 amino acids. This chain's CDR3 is CASSFDRVNTEAFF. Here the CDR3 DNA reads TGTGCCAGCAGTTTCGACAGAGTGAACACTGAAGCTTTCTTT. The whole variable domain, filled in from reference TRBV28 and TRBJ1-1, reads DVKVTQSSRYLVKRTGEKVFLECVQDMDHENMFWYRQDPGLGLRLIYFSYDVKMKEKGDIPEGYSVSREKKERFSLILESASTNQTSMYLCASSFDRVNTEAFFGQGTRLTVV.

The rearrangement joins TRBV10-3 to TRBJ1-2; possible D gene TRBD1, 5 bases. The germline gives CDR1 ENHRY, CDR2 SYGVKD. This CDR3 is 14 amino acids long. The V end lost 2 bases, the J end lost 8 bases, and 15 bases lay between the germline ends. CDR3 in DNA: TGTGCCATCAGTGAGGACAGATTCCCCCTGGGCTACACCTTC. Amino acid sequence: CAISEDRFPLGYTF.

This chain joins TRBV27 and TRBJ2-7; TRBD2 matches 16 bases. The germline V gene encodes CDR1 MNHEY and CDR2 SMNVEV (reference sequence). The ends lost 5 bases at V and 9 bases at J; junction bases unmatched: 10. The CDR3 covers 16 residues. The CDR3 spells CASSPTTGTSGGAQYF. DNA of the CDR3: TGTGCCAGCAGTCCAACGACCGGGACTAGCGGGGGGGCGCAGTACTTC.

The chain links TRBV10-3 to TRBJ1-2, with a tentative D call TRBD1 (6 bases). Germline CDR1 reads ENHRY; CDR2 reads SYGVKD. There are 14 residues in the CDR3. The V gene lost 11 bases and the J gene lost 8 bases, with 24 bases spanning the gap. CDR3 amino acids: CAAGEGTSQWGYTF. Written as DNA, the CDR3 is TGTGCCGCCGGGGAGGGGACATCTCAGTGGGGCTACACCTTC.

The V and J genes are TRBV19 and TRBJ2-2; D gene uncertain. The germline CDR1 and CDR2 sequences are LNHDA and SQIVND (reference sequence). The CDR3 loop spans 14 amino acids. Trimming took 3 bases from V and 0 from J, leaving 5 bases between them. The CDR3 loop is CASSMAPNTGELFF. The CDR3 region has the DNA TGTGCCAGTAGTATGGCTCCGAACACCGGGGAGCTGTTTTTT. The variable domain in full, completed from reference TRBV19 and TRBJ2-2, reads DGGITQSPKYLFRKEGQNVTLSCEQNLNHDAMYWYRQDPGQGLRLIYYSQIVNDFQKGDIAEGYSVSREKKESFPLTVTSAQKNPTAFYLCASSMAPNTGELFFGEGSRLTVL.

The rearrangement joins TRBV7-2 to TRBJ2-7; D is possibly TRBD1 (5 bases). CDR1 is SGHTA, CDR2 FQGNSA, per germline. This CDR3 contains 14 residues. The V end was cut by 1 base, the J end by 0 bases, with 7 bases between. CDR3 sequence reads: CASSLDRSSYEQYF. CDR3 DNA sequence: TGTGCCAGCAGCTTAGACAGGAGCTCCTACGAGCAGTACTTC.